Following are 9 T cell receptor beta chains from one sample sequenced in a study of T cell responses to AZD1222 COVID-19 vaccine. TCRdb's table, derived via immunoSEQ multiplex PCR, lists solely in-frame clones and lacks some. The sample has 100,000 to 150,000 clones; more than 70% are singletons. Sequencing was performed on peripheral blood, taken 28 days after the second AZD1222 dose. The source is an adult who received the AZD1222 COVID-19 vaccine.

The chain joins TRBV19 to TRBJ1-2; no clear D gene. Germline values: CDR1 LNHDA, CDR2 SQIVND (reference sequence). The CDR3 consists of 13 residues. V was trimmed by 1 base and J by 6 bases, leaving 9 bases between them. CDR3 loop: CASSIAAADGYTF. The CDR3 nucleotides read TGTGCCAGTAGTATAGCGGCGGCGGATGGCTACACCTTC.

V gene TRBV9 combines with J gene TRBJ1-2; unclear D gene. This CDR3 region has 12 residues. The V and J ends lost 4 bases and 5 bases respectively, with 9 bases between them. CDR1 SGDLS and CDR2 YYNGEE come from the germline V gene. The DNA for the CDR3 is TGTGCCAGCAGCCCCCCGGGGTATGGCTACACCTTC. Protein: CASSPPGYGYTF.

The chain carries TRBV11-2 and TRBJ2-7; D assignment may be TRBD1 or TRBD2 (5 bases each). This CDR3 is built from 16 residues. Between the trimmed V and J ends, which lost 4 bases and 0 bases, there was a span of 16 bases. Germline V gene lookup returns CDR1 SGHAT and CDR2 FQNNGV. As DNA, the CDR3 is TGTGCCAGCAGCTCCGTATGGGACGTCAGCTCCTACGAGCAGTACTTC. This codes for CASSSVWDVSSYEQYF.

The count of this clone is one. V usage is TRBV4-3 and J usage is TRBJ1-1; D gene unclear. This CDR3 has 12 residues. Germline CDR1 is LGHNA and CDR2 is YSLEER. V lost 1 base and J 1 base, leaving 1 base between the germline ends. The CDR3, as DNA: TGCGCCAGCAGCCAAGGGAACACTGAAGCTTTCTTT. Amino acids: CASSQGNTEAFF.

The chain recombines TRBV27 with TRBJ2-3; a possible D gene is TRBD1 (6 bases). CDR1 and CDR2 (germline): MNHEY, SMNVEV (reference sequence). Trimming pared 4 bases from V and 5 bases from J, leaving 19 bases between. This CDR3 comprises 16 residues. CDR3 DNA: TGTGCCAGCAGTTCCAGCGACAGGTTTGTGAGAGATACGCAGTATTTT. This encodes CASSSSDRFVRDTQYF.

The rearrangement links TRBV7-9 to TRBJ1-3, with a possible D match to TRBD1 (5 bases). The CDR3 loop spans 17 amino acids. Trimming pared 2 bases from V and 2 bases from J, leaving 16 bases between. The germline CDR1 and CDR2 sequences are SEHNR and FQNEAQ (reference sequence). The CDR3 protein is CASSLNPGAGTGNTIYF. CDR3 nucleotides: TGTGCCAGCAGCTTAAACCCTGGGGCAGGAACTGGAAACACCATATATTTT.

Regarding this clone: Other DNA variants within this sample encode the same CDR3. This sequence joins TRBV6-5 and TRBJ1-5; TRBD1 is a possible D gene (5 bases). CDR1 is MNHEY and CDR2 is SVGAGI in the germline V gene. The CDR3 contains 15 residues. Trimming took 2 bases from V and 2 from J, leaving 10 bases between them. In DNA form, the CDR3 reads TGTGCCAGCAGTTACAGCTCCAGGGGCAATCAGCCCCAGCATTTT. Its protein product is CASSYSSRGNQPQHF.

The chain links TRBV5-6 to TRBJ2-3; 11 bases fit TRBD2. J lost 4 bases, V lost 1 base, and 2 bases had no gene match. The CDR3 length is 15 residues. Looked up from germline, CDR1 is SGHDT and CDR2 is YYEEEE. The CDR3 loop reads CASSLTSGSADTQYF. CDR3 nucleotides: TGTGCCAGCAGCTTGACTAGCGGGAGTGCAGATACGCAGTATTTT.

This clone was detected once. The rearrangement uses TRBV7-6 and TRBJ1-3, with a possible D match to TRBD1 (5 bases). The V end was cut by 5 bases, the J end by 1 base, with 12 bases between. The CDR3 is 15 amino acids. Per germline, CDR1 SGHVS and CDR2 FNYEAQ. The CDR3: CASSRQGGSGNTIYF. In nucleotides, the CDR3 is TGTGCCAGCAGCCGTCAGGGCGGTTCTGGAAACACCATATATTTT.